A single sample gave rise to the 32 T cell receptor beta chains below, sequenced in a study of blood T cells in healthy people across ages. A J-beta primer mix and a sample-barcoded 5' primer were used in a second PCR of about 7 to 12 cycles. TCRdb re-called the 5' RACE reads with MiXCR, one entry per CDR3 protein. The sample records more than 500,000 distinct CDR3 sequences, around 27% being singletons. These sequences were also reported in another study, on T cells of mothers and their children.

Sequenced sample: blood. These receptors originate from a boy between 2 and 10 years old in good health.

This clonotype has more than one count but fewer than ten. The chain links TRBV10-3 to TRBJ2-1; 7 positions match TRBD2. The CDR3 spans 14 residues. In germline, CDR1 is ENHRY, CDR2 SYGVKD. The V and J ends lost 3 bases and 4 bases, in that order; junction bases with no gene match: 3. CDR3 nucleotide sequence: TGTGCCATCAGTGACCGGGGGGAGTACAATGAGCAGTTCTTC. Translation: CAISDRGEYNEQFF.

V and J are TRBV13 and TRBJ2-3, with D unclear. V was clipped by 5 bases and J by 4 bases, with 10 bases between them. The CDR3 extends over 13 amino acids. Germline lookup yields CDR1 PRHDT and CDR2 FYEKMQ (reference sequence). CDR3 sequence (DNA): TGTGCCAGCAGCCCCGATTCGGCAGATACGCAGTATTTT. Its protein is CASSPDSADTQYF.

A few counts support this clonotype. V usage is TRBV5-1 and J usage is TRBJ1-2; a weak D match, TRBD1 (5 bases). V was pared by 3 bases and J by 2 bases, with 5 bases between. The germline CDR1 and CDR2 sequences are SGHRS and YFSETQ. The CDR3 is 12 residues long. The CDR3 nucleotides are TGCGCCAGCAGCTGGGACAACTATGGCTACACCTTC. Protein: CASSWDNYGYTF.

This clonotype has at least ten counts. The V and J genes are TRBV6-6 and TRBJ2-1; a possible D gene is TRBD2 (5 bases). Germline V gene lookup returns CDR1 MNHNY and CDR2 SVGAGI (reference sequence). This CDR3 spans 15 amino acids. The V gene lost 1 base and the J gene lost 9 bases, with 16 bases spanning the gap. CDR3 sequence (DNA): TGTGCCAGCAGTTACTACCGAGGGAGCGTAGGTGAGCAGTTCTTC. Protein product: CASSYYRGSVGEQFF.

This chain joins TRBV27 and TRBJ2-7, with D perhaps TRBD2 (5 bases). Germline V gives CDR1 MNHEY, CDR2 SMNVEV (reference sequence). There are 16 residues in the CDR3. The V gene lost 1 base and the J gene lost 2 bases, with 15 bases spanning the gap. CDR3 sequence reads: CASSLLQTGNTYEQYF. The CDR3 region has the DNA TGTGCCAGCAGTTTATTGCAGACGGGGAACACCTACGAGCAGTACTTC.

Many counts were recorded for this clonotype. V gene TRBV7-9 combines with J gene TRBJ1-5, with unresolved D. The CDR3 runs 14 residues. V lost 8 bases, J lost 0 bases, and 11 bases lay in between. Germline loops: CDR1 SEHNR, CDR2 FQNEAQ (reference sequence). The CDR3 reads CASSLGYSNQPQHF. The CDR3 nucleotides read TGTGCCAGCTCCCTCGGCTATAGCAATCAGCCCCAGCATTTT.

This clonotype turned up a few times. The V gene is TRBV5-5, the J gene TRBJ1-5, with TRBD1 matching 8 bases. This CDR3 has 15 amino acids. Germline-derived CDR1 and CDR2 are SGHKS and YYEKEE (reference sequence). With V trimmed by 2 bases and J by 2 bases, 3 bases remained unmatched. The chain's CDR3 is CASSFRGQGNQPQHF. CDR3 in DNA: TGTGCCAGCAGCTTTAGGGGACAGGGCAATCAGCCCCAGCATTTT.

The rearrangement joins TRBV7-3 to TRBJ2-5, with 9 nucleotides matching TRBD2. CDR3 length: 17 residues. V was clipped by 2 bases and J by 5 bases; unmatched bases: 12. CDR1 is SGHTA, CDR2 FQGTGA, per germline. CDR3 nucleotides: TGTGCCAGCAGCTTACGGGGGGGACTAGCAGTCCCCGAGACCCAGTACTTC. Translating gives CASSLRGGLAVPETQYF.

The chain carries TRBV13 and TRBJ1-2; D possibly corresponds to TRBD1 (5 bases). The germline CDR1 and CDR2 sequences are PRHDT and FYEKMQ (reference sequence). This CDR3 has 16 residues. V lost 4 bases and J lost 3, with 18 bases in between. The CDR3 bases are TGTGCCAGCAGCTCCATGTGGGCAGGGCGTGACTATGGCTACACCTTC. It yields the protein CASSSMWAGRDYGYTF.

This clonotype turned up a few times. The chain is built from TRBV18 and TRBJ1-3, with D possibly being TRBD1 (6 bases). Germline loops: CDR1 KGHSH, CDR2 LQKENI. Deletions cut 6 bases from V and 0 bases from J, with 12 bases between. The CDR3 is 15 residues long. The CDR3 reads CASSPTGPSGNTIYF. In DNA, the CDR3 is TGTGCCAGCTCCCCGACAGGACCCTCTGGAAACACCATATATTTT.

This clonotype turned up a few times. CDR3 region: CASSLTWTGHEQYF. In DNA, the CDR3 is TGCGCCAGCAGCTTGACATGGACAGGTCACGAGCAGTACTTC. The chain is built from TRBV5-1 and TRBJ2-7; 7 bases are a match to TRBD1. The trim removed 1 base at V and 5 bases at J, leaving 6 bases unmatched. The CDR3 loop spans 14 amino acids. Germline values: CDR1 SGHRS, CDR2 YFSETQ.

The chain is built from TRBV27 and TRBJ2-5; no definite D call. TRBJ2-7 matches the DNA end more closely, so the J call is doubtful. CDR3 size: 13 residues. Germline CDR1 MNHEY, CDR2 SMNVEV (reference sequence). As DNA, the CDR3 is TGTGCCAGCAGTTTATCGAAGGCCTACGAGCAGTACTTC. Amino acid sequence: CASSLSKAYEQYF.

V and J are TRBV4-3 and TRBJ2-2, with TRBD2 matching 15 bases. V trimming: 4 bases; J trimming: 2 bases; junction bases outside the gene matches: 5. The CDR3 consists of 18 residues. CDR1 and CDR2 from the germline V gene are LGHNA and YSLEER. CDR3 DNA: TGCGCCAGCAGCCGTGGGACTAGCGGGGGGCTTAACACCGGGGAGCTGTTTTTT. This gives the protein CASSRGTSGGLNTGELFF.

The chain uses TRBV6-5 and TRBJ2-2; D might be TRBD2 (5 bases). Germline values: CDR1 MNHEY, CDR2 SVGAGI. The V end lost 5 bases, the J end lost 7 bases, and 11 bases lay between the germline ends. The CDR3 is 13 amino acids. CDR3 amino acids: CASSPGLGGELFF. The CDR3 DNA is TGTGCCAGCAGTCCGGGGTTGGGCGGGGAGCTGTTTTTT.

CDR3 in DNA: TGTGCCACCAGCAGAGATCGACAGTTGAACACTGAAGCTTTCTTT. Protein: CATSRDRQLNTEAFF. J is TRBJ1-1 and V is TRBV15, with D perhaps matching TRBD1 (5 bases). The CDR3 contains 15 residues. Per the germline V gene, CDR1 is LNHNV and CDR2 is YYDKDF (reference sequence). Trimming stripped 0 bases from V and 0 bases from J, with 8 bases between.

The rearrangement links TRBV4-3 to TRBJ2-7; possible D gene TRBD2, 6 bases. The V and J ends lost 1 base and 3 bases respectively, with 13 bases between them. Germline V gives CDR1 LGHNA, CDR2 YSLEER. There are 15 residues in the CDR3. The CDR3 reads CASSQAKARGYEQYF. CDR3 DNA sequence: TGCGCCAGCAGCCAAGCGAAAGCGCGGGGCTACGAGCAGTACTTC.

The rearrangement joins TRBV7-9 to TRBJ2-1; no clear D gene. The CDR3 has 14 residues. V lost 8 bases to trimming and J lost 0 bases, with 11 bases between them. Germline lookup yields CDR1 SEHNR and CDR2 FQNEAQ (reference sequence). As DNA, the CDR3 is TGTGCCAGCGCGGCAGTGGGCTCCTACAATGAGCAGTTCTTC. Protein sequence: CASAAVGSYNEQFF.

The genes are TRBV12-3 or TRBV12-4 and TRBJ1-4; D unresolved. The germline V and J ends were trimmed by 5 bases and 11 bases, with 15 bases remaining between them. This CDR3 spans 13 amino acids. This CDR3 is CASSPLTPMKLFF. CDR3 bases: TGTGCCAGCAGTCCACTTACCCCCATGAAACTGTTTTTT.

This chain links TRBV20-1 with TRBJ2-1; 8 bases align to TRBD2. In germline, CDR1 is DFQATT, CDR2 SNEGSKA (reference sequence). The CDR3 has 16 residues. Germline trimming cut 0 bases from V and 6 bases from J; bases unmatched to any gene: 10. The CDR3 sequence is CSARDRVSGTGNEQFF. As DNA, the CDR3 is TGCAGTGCTAGAGATCGTGTTAGCGGGACCGGCAATGAGCAGTTCTTC.

V usage is TRBV6-1 and J usage is TRBJ2-4; TRBD1 is a possible D gene (7 bases). Germline V gene data show CDR1 as MNHNS and CDR2 as SASEGT. This CDR3 contains 11 residues. V shed 6 bases and J shed 11 bases, with 11 bases lying between them. The CDR3 loop reads CASREGQLQYF. CDR3 coding DNA: TGTGCCAGCAGGGAGGGACAGCTTCAGTACTTC.

This clonotype appeared a few times. The chain employs TRBV12-3 or TRBV12-4 and TRBJ2-7; 7 nucleotides align to TRBD1. CDR3 size: 14 residues. Germline trimming cut 4 bases from V and 2 bases from J; bases unmatched to any gene: 5. CDR3 region: CASSSLDRAYEQYF. In DNA form, the CDR3 reads TGTGCCAGCAGTTCCCTCGACAGGGCCTACGAGCAGTACTTC.

Points on this clonotype: The junction differs from germline at one of its ends, possibly a read error. V is TRBV7-3 and J is TRBJ2-5; 11 bases map to TRBD2. The CDR3 extends over 17 amino acids. CDR1 SGHTA and CDR2 FQGTGA come from the germline V gene. This CDR3 is CAGSIDATSGAVGTQYF. The CDR3 DNA reads TGTGCCGGCAGTATTGACGCGACTAGCGGGGCTGTGGGGACCCAGTACTTC.

The chain links TRBV9 to TRBJ2-6; 7 bases fit TRBD1. With V trimmed by 0 bases and J by 1 base, 4 bases remained unmatched. The CDR3 runs 17 residues. Looked up from germline, CDR1 is SGDLS and CDR2 is YYNGEE. The CDR3 DNA sequence: TGTGCCAGCAGCGTAGATATGACAGGGTCTGGGGCCAACGTCCTGACTTTC. Residues: CASSVDMTGSGANVLTF.

This clonotype was detected only a few times. The chain combines TRBV12-5 with TRBJ1-4; tentatively, D is TRBD1 (6 bases). Germline values: CDR1 LGHNT, CDR2 FRNRAP. The CDR3 contains 21 residues. Trimming stripped 4 bases from V and 8 bases from J, with 35 bases between. CDR3 in DNA: TGTGCTAGTGGTTCGTTACTTTCGGGAGGTCAGGGGAAGATAATGAGGGAAAAACTGTTTTTT. Protein product: CASGSLLSGGQGKIMREKLFF.

This clonotype was found a few times. V is TRBV29-1 and J is TRBJ1-3; no clear D gene. CDR3 length equals 11 residues. CDR1 is SQVTM and CDR2 is ANQGSEA in the germline V gene. Trimming left V 4 bases short and J 4 bases short, with 5 bases between. The CDR3: CSVVQGNTIYF. CDR3 DNA: TGCAGCGTTGTGCAAGGAAACACCATATATTTT.

The chain has TRBV12-3 or TRBV12-4 and TRBJ2-2; 11 bases fit TRBD2. V shed 10 bases, J shed 1 base, and the junction held 8 bases outside the gene matches. The CDR3 runs 16 residues. The CDR3 DNA reads as TGTGCCACAGACCCGGGGACTAGCGGGAACACCGGGGAGCTGTTTTTT. This gives the protein CATDPGTSGNTGELFF.

The J gene is TRBJ2-5, the V gene TRBV12-3 or TRBV12-4, with 8 positions matching TRBD2. V trimming: 5 bases; J trimming: 3 bases; junction bases outside the gene matches: 5. CDR3 length: 14 residues. The CDR3 DNA follows: TGTGCCAGCAGTAAGCGGGGGATTGAAGAGACCCAGTACTTC. Its protein is CASSKRGIEETQYF.

This chain joins TRBV12-3 or TRBV12-4 and TRBJ2-5; 9 bases align to TRBD1. The CDR3 extends over 14 amino acids. V lost 5 bases and J lost 5; bases outside the gene matches: 6. The CDR3 DNA sequence: TGTGCCAGCAGTCTATACAGGGGGCGGGAGACCCAGTACTTC. Protein sequence: CASSLYRGRETQYF.

This clonotype was picked up a small number of times. The chain links TRBV7-9 to TRBJ1-6; TRBD1 matches at 7 bases. This CDR3 region has 13 residues. Losses at the gene ends were 6 bases for V and 11 bases for J; bases not matched to a gene: 7. The germline V gene encodes CDR1 SEHNR and CDR2 FQNEAQ (reference sequence). CDR3 protein: CASRDAGGTPLHF. CDR3 nucleotides: TGTGCCAGCAGGGACGCAGGGGGGACACCCCTCCACTTT.

This clonotype occurred once. This chain links TRBV28 with TRBJ2-1; D perhaps matches TRBD2 (6 bases). The CDR3 runs to 18 residues. Germline V gene sequence: CDR1 MDHEN, CDR2 SYDVKM. Trimming took off 4 bases at V and 3 bases at J, with 22 bases between the two ends. The CDR3 is CASSSWGLRSPVYNEQFF. CDR3 nucleotides: TGTGCCAGCAGTTCGTGGGGACTTCGCTCCCCGGTCTACAATGAGCAGTTCTTC.

The chain uses TRBV10-3 and TRBJ1-2; 10 nucleotides agree with TRBD1. Germline lookup yields CDR1 ENHRY and CDR2 SYGVKD. V was pared by 6 bases and J by 6 bases, with 4 bases of the junction left unmatched. The length of the CDR3 is 13 residues. The CDR3 DNA reads TGTGCCATCAGCGGACAGGGGGACAATGGCTACACCTTC. Its translation: CAISGQGDNGYTF.

This clonotype occurred a few times. The chain recombines TRBV9 with TRBJ1-4, with D tentatively TRBD1 (6 bases). V was clipped by 3 bases and J by 9 bases, with 15 bases between them. The germline CDR1 and CDR2 sequences are SGDLS and YYNGEE. The CDR3 runs 14 residues. DNA for the CDR3: TGTGCCAGCAGCGCCCGGGGGGCAGACCAAAAACTGTTTTTT. It specifies CASSARGADQKLFF.